A selection of T cell receptor beta chains follows, all from one sample in a study of T cell responses to AZD1222 COVID-19 vaccine. The assay was immunoSEQ multiplex PCR, and TCRdb's table has in-frame clones only and misses some. The profile shows roughly 270,000 clones, roughly 93% of them singletons. The source was peripheral blood, collected 28 days after the second AZD1222 dose. The receptors derive from an adult who received the AZD1222 COVID-19 vaccine. CDR3s include the opening cysteine and the closing phenylalanine or tryptophan. A D gene is named only where the DNA matches it firmly. Clone size appears in some rows only: once, few, many, or a class for an expanded clone.

TRBV28	few	TRBJ1-4	-	CASNEQGSNEKLFF	TGTGCCAGCAACGAACAGGGAAGCAATGAAAAACTGTTTTTT
TRBV2	-	TRBJ2-2	TRBD2	CASKRGGVNTGELFF	TGTGCCAGCAAACGCGGGGGGGTTAACACCGGGGAGCTGTTTTTT
TRBV2	-	TRBJ2-7	-	CASSYTGNEQYF	TGTGCCAGCAGTTATACGGGTAACGAGCAGTACTTC
TRBV7-3	-	TRBJ1-1	-	CASSPQGSNTEAFF	TGTGCCAGCAGCCCCCAGGGCAGTAACACTGAAGCTTTCTTT
TRBV5-6	-	TRBJ1-5	-	CASSLAGQPQHF	TGTGCCAGCAGCTTGGCCGGTCAGCCCCAGCATTTT
TRBV28	-	TRBJ1-6	-	CASRGNSPLHF	TGTGCCAGTAGAGGGAATTCACCCCTCCACTTT
TRBV6-5	-	TRBJ2-7	-	CASSRKGVSYEQYF	TGTGCCAGCAGTCGGAAAGGGGTGTCCTACGAGCAGTACTTC
TRBV4-1	-	TRBJ2-7	-	CASSQPRAGRGRAGYEQYF	TGCGCCAGCAGCCAGCCGAGGGCCGGGCGAGGGCGCGCAGGATACGAGCAGTACTTC
TRBV7-9	-	TRBJ2-3	TRBD2	CASSLGTSGRSDTQYF	TGTGCCAGCAGCCTGGGGACTAGCGGAAGGTCAGATACGCAGTATTTT
TRBV7-9	-	TRBJ2-7	TRBD2	CASSLSLAEGLQYF	TGTGCCAGCAGCTTAAGTCTAGCGGAGGGTCTTCAGTACTTC
TRBV9	-	TRBJ1-1	TRBD1	CASSPQPTGAEAFF	TGTGCCAGCAGCCCTCAACCGACAGGGGCTGAAGCTTTCTTT
TRBV3-1/TRBV3-2	-	TRBJ2-5	-	CASSYGTGKETQYF	TGTGCCAGCAGCTACGGGACTGGCAAAGAGACCCAGTACTTC
TRBV6-5	-	TRBJ2-4	TRBD1	CASSYRTGQGADIQYF	TGTGCCAGCAGTTATCGTACGGGGCAGGGGGCGGACATTCAGTACTTC
TRBV6-1	-	TRBJ2-7	-	CASSERDPTQSYEQYF	TGTGCCAGCAGTGAAAGGGACCCGACACAATCCTACGAGCAGTACTTC
TRBV9	-	TRBJ1-1	-	CASSDGRGAAEAFF	TGTGCCAGCAGTGATGGGAGAGGGGCAGCTGAAGCTTTCTTT
TRBV9	-	TRBJ1-3	-	CASSVGAAAGNTIYF	TGTGCCAGCAGCGTAGGGGCAGCCGCTGGAAACACCATATATTTT
TRBV28	-	TRBJ1-5	-	CASNPGDASNQPQHF	TGTGCCAGCAATCCCGGGGACGCTAGCAATCAGCCCCAGCATTTT
TRBV24-1	-	TRBJ1-1	-	CATSDSKTENTEAFF	TGTGCCACCAGTGACTCGAAGACGGAGAACACTGAAGCTTTCTTT
TRBV19	-	TRBJ1-5	-	CASSTTGYSNQPQHF	TGTGCCAGTAGTACCACAGGTTATAGCAATCAGCCCCAGCATTTT
TRBV4-1	-	TRBJ2-5	TRBD2	CASSQGTSGTQYF	TGCGCCAGCAGCCAAGGGACTAGCGGGACCCAGTACTTC
TRBV4-2	-	TRBJ1-3	TRBD1	CASSQDRGRNTIYF	TGTGCCAGCAGCCAGGACAGGGGGAGGAACACCATATATTTT
TRBV7-2	-	TRBJ2-5	TRBD1	CASSKDRRETQYF	TGTGCCAGCAGCAAGGACAGGAGAGAGACCCAGTACTTC
TRBV27	once	TRBJ2-3	-	CASSLWTDTQYF	TGTGCCAGCAGTTTATGGACAGATACGCAGTATTTT
TRBV18	-	TRBJ1-6	-	CASTPTGNQNSPLHF	TGTGCCAGCACACCCACCGGGAACCAGAATTCACCCCTCCACTTT
TRBV4-2	-	TRBJ1-2	TRBD1	CASSQDPRDRGSYGYTF	TGTGCCAGCAGCCAAGATCCCCGGGACAGGGGATCCTATGGCTACACCTTC
TRBV6-5	-	TRBJ2-5	-	CASSYRRQETQYF	TGTGCCAGCAGTTATAGACGCCAAGAGACCCAGTACTTC
TRBV10-3	-	TRBJ1-6	-	CAIKSGGERSSPLHF	TGTGCCATCAAATCCGGGGGCGAAAGGTCTTCACCCCTCCACTTT
TRBV2	-	TRBJ2-7	-	CASRHRGGDAYEQYF	TGTGCCAGCAGGCACAGGGGAGGGGATGCCTACGAGCAGTACTTC
TRBV11-2	-	TRBJ2-1	-	CASSSRGLYNEQFF	TGTGCCAGCAGCTCCCGGGGCCTCTACAATGAGCAGTTCTTC
TRBV12-5	-	TRBJ2-1	-	CASGQGLAGSYNEQFF	TGTGCTAGTGGTCAGGGACTTGCGGGCTCCTACAATGAGCAGTTCTTC
TRBV7-9	-	TRBJ2-5	-	CASSLGGRQETQYF	TGTGCCAGCAGCTTAGGGGGCCGACAAGAGACCCAGTACTTC
TRBV6-5	-	TRBJ2-1	TRBD2	CASSRTRHEQFF	TGTGCCAGCAGCCGGACTAGGCACGAGCAGTTCTTC
TRBV7-2	-	TRBJ2-7	-	CASSLGGASYEQYF	TGTGCCAGCAGCTTAGGCGGAGCCTCCTACGAGCAGTACTTC
TRBV6-5	-	TRBJ1-1	-	CASSTGRTMNTEAFF	TGTGCCAGCAGTACCGGACGGACCATGAACACTGAAGCTTTCTTT
TRBV11-3	-	TRBJ2-3	TRBD2	CASSRYSSGIQDTQYF	TGTGCCAGCAGCAGATACTCCAGCGGGATTCAGGATACGCAGTATTTT
TRBV2	-	TRBJ1-4	-	CASSLEEKLFF	TGTGCCAGCAGTCTAGAAGAAAAACTGTTTTTT
TRBV21-1	-	TRBJ1-5	-	CASSKGYQPQHF	TGTGCCAGCAGCAAGGGTTATCAGCCCCAGCATTTT
TRBV18	-	TRBJ2-7	TRBD1	CASAETGANEQYF	TGTGCCAGCGCAGAGACAGGGGCGAACGAGCAGTACTTC
TRBV5-4	-	TRBJ2-5	-	CASSGPGGQLETQYF	TGTGCCAGCAGCGGCCCCGGGGGACAGTTAGAGACCCAGTACTTC
TRBV9	-	TRBJ2-5	-	CASSVEGIQETQYF	TGTGCCAGCAGCGTTGAGGGGATCCAAGAGACCCAGTACTTC
TRBV7-2	once	TRBJ2-1	TRBD2	CASSTTSGLGNEQFF	TGTGCCAGCAGCACAACTAGCGGGTTGGGAAATGAGCAGTTCTTC
TRBV7-9	-	TRBJ2-3	TRBD1	CASSPGTGGTDTQYF	TGTGCCAGCAGCCCGGGGACAGGGGGTACAGATACGCAGTATTTT
TRBV6-5	-	TRBJ1-3	-	CASRSSSGNTIYF	TGTGCCAGCAGATCGAGCTCTGGAAACACCATATATTTT
TRBV5-1	-	TRBJ1-1	-	CASSLEYPGSTEAFF	TGCGCCAGCAGCTTGGAATACCCCGGGAGCACTGAAGCTTTCTTT
TRBV5-1	-	TRBJ1-3	-	CASSLDGARGNTIYF	TGCGCCAGCAGCTTGGACGGGGCCCGTGGAAACACCATATATTTT
TRBV5-1	-	TRBJ2-1	-	CASSIDRDEQFF	TGCGCCAGCAGCATTGACCGCGATGAGCAGTTCTTC
TRBV18	-	TRBJ1-2	TRBD1	CASSLMRPGQGGDGYTF	TGTGCCAGCTCACTCATGCGACCGGGACAGGGGGGAGATGGCTACACCTTC
TRBV9	-	TRBJ2-2	-	CASSVSGGTGELFF	TGTGCCAGCAGCGTTTCCGGGGGTACCGGGGAGCTGTTTTTT
TRBV6-2/TRBV6-3	-	TRBJ1-1	-	CASSWQRGGRTEAFF	TGTGCCAGCAGTTGGCAACGGGGGGGAAGGACTGAAGCTTTCTTT
TRBV6-5	-	TRBJ1-1	-	CASRTGLVNTEAFF	TGTGCCAGCAGAACGGGACTCGTAAACACTGAAGCTTTCTTT
TRBV19	-	TRBJ1-2	TRBD1	CASSIGWAGGEISPDGYTF	TGTGCCAGTAGTATAGGGTGGGCAGGGGGCGAGATTAGCCCCGATGGCTACACCTTC
TRBV2	-	TRBJ2-5	TRBD1	CASFRDRGVKGETQYF	TGTGCCAGCTTCCGGGACAGGGGAGTAAAGGGAGAGACCCAGTACTTC
TRBV12-3/TRBV12-4	-	TRBJ2-7	-	CASSLIRGEQYF	TGTGCCAGCAGTTTGATAAGGGGAGAGCAGTACTTC
TRBV9	-	TRBJ2-5	-	CASTLPRGRRETQYF	TGTGCCAGCACCTTACCCCGGGGGCGCCGTGAGACCCAGTACTTC